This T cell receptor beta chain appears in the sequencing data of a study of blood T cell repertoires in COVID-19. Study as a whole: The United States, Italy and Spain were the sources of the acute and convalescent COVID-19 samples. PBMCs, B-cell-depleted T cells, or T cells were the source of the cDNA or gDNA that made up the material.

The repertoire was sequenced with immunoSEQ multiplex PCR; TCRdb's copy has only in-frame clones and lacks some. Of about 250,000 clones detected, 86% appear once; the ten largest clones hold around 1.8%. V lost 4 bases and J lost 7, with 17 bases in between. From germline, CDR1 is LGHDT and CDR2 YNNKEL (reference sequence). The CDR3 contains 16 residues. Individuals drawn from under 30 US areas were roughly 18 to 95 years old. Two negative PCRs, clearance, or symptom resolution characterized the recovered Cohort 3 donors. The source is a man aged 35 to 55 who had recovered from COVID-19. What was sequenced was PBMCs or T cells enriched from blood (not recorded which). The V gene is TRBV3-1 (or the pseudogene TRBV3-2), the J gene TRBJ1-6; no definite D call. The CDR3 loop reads CASSRVPSSPNSPLHF. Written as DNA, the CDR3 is TGTGCCAGCAGCCGAGTTCCATCTTCACCCAATTCACCCCTCCACTTT.